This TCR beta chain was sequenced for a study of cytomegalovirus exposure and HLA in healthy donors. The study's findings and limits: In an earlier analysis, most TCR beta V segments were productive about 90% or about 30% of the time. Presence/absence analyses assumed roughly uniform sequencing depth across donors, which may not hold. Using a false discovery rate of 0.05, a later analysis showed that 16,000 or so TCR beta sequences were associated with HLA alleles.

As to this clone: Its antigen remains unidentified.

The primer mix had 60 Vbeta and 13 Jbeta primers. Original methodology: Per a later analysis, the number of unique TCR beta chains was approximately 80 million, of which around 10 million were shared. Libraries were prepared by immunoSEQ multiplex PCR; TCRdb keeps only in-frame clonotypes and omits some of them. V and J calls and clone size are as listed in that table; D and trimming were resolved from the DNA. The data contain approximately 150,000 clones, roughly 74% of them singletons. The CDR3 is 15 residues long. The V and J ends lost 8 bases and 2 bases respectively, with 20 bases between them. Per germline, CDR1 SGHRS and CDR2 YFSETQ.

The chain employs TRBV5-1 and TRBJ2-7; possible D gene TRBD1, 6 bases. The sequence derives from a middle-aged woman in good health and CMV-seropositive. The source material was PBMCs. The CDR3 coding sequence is TGCGCCAGTTCCCCGGGACACTCAAAGCCCTACGAGCAGTACTTC. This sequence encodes CASSPGHSKPYEQYF. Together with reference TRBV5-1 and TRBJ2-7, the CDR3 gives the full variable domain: KAGVTQTPRYLIKTRGQQVTLSCSPISGHRSVSWYQQTPGQGLQFLFEYFSETQRNKGNFPGRFSGRQFSNSRSEMNVSTLELGDSALYLCASSPGHSKPYEQYFGPGTRLTVT.